A selection of T cell receptor beta chains follows, all from one sample in a study of blood T cells in healthy people across ages. TCRdb analysed the 5' RACE reads with MiXCR anew, one entry per CDR3 protein. The sample contains about 1.8 million distinct CDR3 sequences, roughly 49% of which appear only once. Specimen: blood. These receptor sequences come from a woman in her forties in good health. Both conserved end residues are part of each CDR3. Each record gives: D gene, V gene, clone size, J gene, CDR3 protein, CDR3 DNA. D genes are given only for firm matches. Clone size is shown for a subset of rows, as once, few, many or a class of expanded clone.

-,TRBV7-2,-,TRBJ2-1,CASSSSVGTYNGQFF,TGTGCCAGCAGTTCCTCAGTGGGCACCTACAATGGGCAGTTCTTC
TRBD2,TRBV7-2,-,TRBJ2-5,CASSLSTSGAQETQYF,TGTGCCAGCAGCTTAAGCACTAGCGGGGCACAAGAGACCCAGTACTTC
-,TRBV7-8,few,TRBJ2-7,CASSLAWDEQYF,TGTGCCAGCAGCTTAGCATGGGACGAGCAGTACTTC
-,TRBV4-1,few,TRBJ2-7,CASSQGNLGVSYEQYF,TGCGCCAGCAGCCAAGGGAACCTAGGGGTCTCCTACGAGCAGTACTTC
-,TRBV2,-,TRBJ2-1,CASSWGVLRNEQFF,TGTGCCAGCAGTTGGGGGGTCCTGCGAAATGAGCAGTTCTTC
TRBD1,TRBV20-1,few,TRBJ2-7,CSAAPGTVVYEQYF,TGCAGTGCTGCCCCTGGGACAGTGGTCTACGAGCAGTACTTC
TRBD1,TRBV6-5,-,TRBJ1-4,CASSYSGTGLEKLFF,TGTGCCAGCAGTTACTCTGGGACAGGGCTTGAAAAACTGTTTTTT
-,TRBV27,-,TRBJ1-1,CASTNGRTEAFF,TGTGCCAGCACGAACGGACGTACTGAAGCTTTCTTT
-,TRBV7-9,many,TRBJ2-7,CASKEVSSSYEQYF,TGTGCCAGCAAGGAAGTTTCGAGCTCCTACGAGCAGTACTTC
TRBD2,TRBV10-3,-,TRBJ2-2,CAISVLAGENTGELFF,TGTGCCATCAGTGTCCTAGCGGGGGAGAACACCGGGGAGCTGTTTTTT
-,TRBV4-3,-,TRBJ2-5,CASSPRLETWSETQYF,TGCGCCAGCAGCCCCCGGTTAGAGACCTGGTCAGAGACCCAGTACTTC
-,TRBV6-1,once,TRBJ2-3,CASIQGDTQYF,TGTGCCAGCATACAGGGAGATACGCAGTATTTT
TRBD1,TRBV6-5,-,TRBJ1-1,CASRPRDSRNTEAFF,TGTGCCAGCAGGCCCCGGGACAGCCGGAACACTGAAGCTTTCTTT
-,TRBV6-1,-,TRBJ2-7,CASREPGRPSYEQYF,TGTGCCAGCAGAGAACCGGGACGACCGTCCTACGAGCAGTACTTC
TRBD1,TRBV18,-,TRBJ2-6,CANRPDRERSSGANVLTF,TGTGCCAACCGCCCTGACAGGGAGCGTAGCTCTGGGGCCAACGTCCTGACTTTC
-,TRBV6-2/TRBV6-3,-,TRBJ2-7,CASSGGGLIYYEQYF,TGTGCCAGCAGTGGAGGGGGCCTTATCTACTACGAGCAGTACTTC
-,TRBV4-1,-,TRBJ1-5,CASSQEGTSINQPQHF,TGCGCCAGCAGCCAAGAAGGGACAAGTATCAATCAGCCCCAGCATTTT
-,TRBV4-1,few,TRBJ2-1,CASSHTTEQFF,TGCGCCAGCAGCCATACGACAGAGCAGTTCTTC
-,TRBV20-1,-,TRBJ2-1,CSAIRDSNEQFF,TGCAGTGCTATCCGGGACTCCAATGAGCAGTTCTTC
TRBD1,TRBV29-1,-,TRBJ2-7,CSVGDRGHYERYF,TGCAGCGTTGGGGACAGAGGGCATTACGAGCGGTACTTC
-,TRBV4-2,-,TRBJ1-2,CASSQDAAGRDGYTF,TGTGCCAGCAGCCAAGATGCGGCAGGGAGGGATGGCTACACCTTC
-,TRBV12-5,-,TRBJ2-2,CASGLSGEVTGELFF,TGTGCTAGTGGTTTGTCTGGGGAGGTCACCGGGGAGCTGTTTTTT
-,TRBV6-1,few,TRBJ2-3,CASSRYRYTQYF,TGTGCCAGCAGCCGTTACAGGTATACGCAGTATTTT
TRBD1,TRBV5-6,-,TRBJ2-1,CASSLGSSRGRSYNEQFF,TGTGCCAGCAGCTTGGGGTCTTCCAGGGGGCGATCCTACAATGAGCAGTTCTTC
-,TRBV27,few,TRBJ2-7,CASSPRQFEQYF,TGTGCCAGCAGCCCCAGGCAGTTCGAGCAGTACTTC
-,TRBV11-2,-,TRBJ2-1,CASSLINLDEQFF,TGTGCCAGCAGCTTAATAAACCTGGATGAGCAGTTCTTC
-,TRBV5-1,many,TRBJ1-2,CASSLASDSYGYTF,TGCGCCAGCAGCTTGGCCTCAGATAGCTATGGCTACACCTTC
-,TRBV5-1,-,TRBJ2-5,CASSLPLGGRQETQYF,TGCGCCAGCAGCTTGCCTCTGGGAGGAAGGCAAGAGACCCAGTACTTC
TRBD2,TRBV6-1,-,TRBJ2-7,CASSEVLGGAEQYF,TGTGCCAGCAGTGAAGTTCTCGGGGGGGCAGAGCAGTACTTC
-,TRBV15,few,TRBJ2-7,CATSRDRGGQYF,TGTGCCACCAGCAGAGATCGGGGTGGGCAGTACTTC
-,TRBV2,-,TRBJ2-7,CASRPLSRLELEQYF,TGTGCCAGCAGACCCCTGAGCAGGTTGGAGCTCGAGCAGTACTTC
-,TRBV4-2,few,TRBJ2-5,CASSQALTGYQETQYF,TGTGCCAGCAGCCAAGCACTCACTGGGTACCAAGAGACCCAGTACTTC
TRBD2,TRBV28,-,TRBJ2-7,CASSRNPSGINEQYF,TGTGCCAGCAGTCGGAATCCTAGCGGTATTAACGAGCAGTACTTC
-,TRBV20-1,-,TRBJ2-5,CSARVPGLQGTQYF,TGCAGTGCTAGAGTTCCAGGGCTTCAAGGGACCCAGTACTTC
-,TRBV7-2,many,TRBJ2-1,CASSLAYGSYNEQFF,TGTGCCAGCAGCTTAGCCTACGGGTCCTACAATGAGCAGTTCTTC
TRBD2,TRBV20-1,-,TRBJ2-7,CSAREPTSGVNYEQYF,TGCAGTGCTAGAGAACCGACTAGCGGGGTGAACTACGAGCAGTACTTC
-,TRBV5-1,few,TRBJ2-3,CASSLDGTTNTQYF,TGCGCCAGCAGCTTGGATGGGACCACGAATACGCAGTATTTT
TRBD1,TRBV20-1,-,TRBJ1-2,CSASRDRRGNYTF,TGCAGTGCTTCCAGGGACAGGCGGGGTAACTACACCTTC
TRBD2,TRBV3-1,-,TRBJ2-1,CASSQWASGVRYNEQFF,TGTGCCAGCAGCCAATGGGCTAGCGGGGTACGCTACAATGAGCAGTTCTTC
-,TRBV7-2,-,TRBJ2-7,CASSLSAHDEQYF,TGTGCCAGCAGCTTAAGTGCTCATGACGAGCAGTACTTC
-,TRBV19,-,TRBJ2-3,CASSSGTHRTDTQYF,TGTGCCAGTAGTTCGGGGACCCACCGCACAGATACGCAGTATTTT
TRBD1,TRBV13,-,TRBJ2-5,CASSLGLDREETQYF,TGTGCCAGCAGCTTAGGACTCGACAGGGAAGAGACCCAGTACTTC
-,TRBV5-5,few,TRBJ2-4,CASRGTSPGIQYF,TGTGCCAGCCGGGGGACTTCGCCTGGCATTCAGTACTTC
-,TRBV4-2,few,TRBJ1-1,CASSQEWVSTEAFF,TGTGCCAGCAGCCAAGAATGGGTGAGCACTGAAGCTTTCTTT
TRBD2,TRBV2,many,TRBJ2-3,CASRGRGSTDTQYF,TGTGCCAGCAGGGGGCGGGGGTCTACAGATACGCAGTATTTT
-,TRBV4-1,-,TRBJ2-1,CASSQAQSLGEQFF,TGCGCCAGCAGCCAAGCGCAGTCCCTGGGTGAGCAGTTCTTC
-,TRBV28,-,TRBJ2-1,CASSRAKWEQFF,TGTGCCAGCAGCCGCGCGAAGTGGGAGCAGTTCTTC
-,TRBV28,few,TRBJ2-7,CASSSKDGVSYEQYF,TGTGCCAGCAGTTCCAAGGACGGGGTCTCCTACGAGCAGTACTTC
-,TRBV10-3,few,TRBJ1-5,CAISEGQMGNQPQHF,TGTGCCATCAGTGAGGGGCAGATGGGCAATCAGCCCCAGCATTTT
-,TRBV7-2,few,TRBJ1-6,CASSFSGIRSPLHF,TGTGCCAGCAGCTTTTCGGGGATCAGATCACCCCTCCACTTT
-,TRBV5-1,-,TRBJ2-7,CASSSSTRHYEQYF,TGCGCCAGCAGCTCTTCGACACGCCACTACGAGCAGTACTTC
TRBD1,TRBV6-5,-,TRBJ1-5,CASGEGTGGNQPQHF,TGTGCCAGCGGAGAAGGGACAGGGGGCAATCAGCCCCAGCATTTT
-,TRBV7-9,-,TRBJ2-1,CASSSLGRDNEQFF,TGTGCCAGCAGCAGCTTGGGTAGGGACAATGAGCAGTTCTTC